One and the same sample provided the 32 T cell receptor beta chains below, sequenced in a study of CD8 T cells in ankylosing spondylitis. Findings of the study overall: Made up of fewer than 10 highly homologous variants, a TCR beta motif appeared characteristic of ankylosing spondylitis blood.

Their target antigens are unknown. TCRdb called the 5' RACE reads again in MiXCR, with one record for every CDR3 protein. Of some 840,000 distinct CDR3 sequences listed, approximately 12% are singletons. Sequencing input: blood, either unsorted or a sorted T cell fraction (not recorded which). These receptor sequences come from a male donor with ankylosing spondylitis.

The genes are TRBV5-1 and TRBJ2-1, with D possibly being TRBD2 (6 bases). CDR1 and CDR2 from the germline V gene are SGHRS and YFSETQ. The ends were cut back, 5 bases at V and 9 bases at J, with 9 bases in the middle. This CDR3 region has 11 residues. CDR3 region: CASRAGIEQFF. DNA of the CDR3: TGCGCCAGCAGGGCGGGAATTGAGCAGTTCTTC.

The gene calls are TRBV4-3 and TRBJ2-4; TRBD2 agrees at 13 bases. V lost 0 bases to trimming and J lost 7 bases; unmatched junction nucleotides: 9. The CDR3 spans 18 residues. Looked up from germline, CDR1 is LGHNA and CDR2 is YSLEER. The CDR3 protein is CASSQDGTSGMGGNIQYF. DNA for the CDR3: TGCGCCAGCAGCCAAGATGGGACTAGCGGGATGGGGGGGAACATTCAGTACTTC.

This clonotype was observed many times. The chain carries TRBV29-1 and TRBJ2-1; D uncertain. Trimming pared 5 bases from V and 7 bases from J, leaving 6 bases between. The CDR3 length is 10 residues. From germline, CDR1 is SQVTM and CDR2 ANQGSEA. CDR3 in DNA: TGCAGCGTTCTGCTTAATGAGCAGTTCTTC. Its protein is CSVLLNEQFF.

This clonotype was observed a handful of times. J is TRBJ2-4 and V is TRBV20-1; 8 positions agree with TRBD1. This CDR3 is built from 17 residues. CDR1 and CDR2 (germline): DFQATT, SNEGSKA (reference sequence). Trimming took 0 bases from V and 1 from J; bases not matched to a gene: 8. CDR3 protein: CSARDRTGRGAKNIQYF. As DNA, the CDR3 is TGCAGTGCTAGAGACCGGACAGGGCGAGGGGCCAAAAACATTCAGTACTTC.

This clonotype has a count of ten or more. This rearrangement joins TRBV3-1 to TRBJ2-7; D is undetermined. V gave up 5 bases and J gave up 6 bases, with 11 bases separating them. The CDR3 is 12 amino acids. Germline V lookup: CDR1 LGHDT, CDR2 YNNKEL (reference sequence). The CDR3 DNA follows: TGTGCCAGCAGCTCTTACCTGAGCGAGCAGTACTTC. Residues: CASSSYLSEQYF.

This clonotype has a handful of counts. The chain joins TRBV20-1 to TRBJ2-7, with TRBD2 identical over 7 bases. Trimming cost V 1 base and J 5 bases; bases outside gene matches: 11. Germline V gene sequence: CDR1 DFQATT, CDR2 SNEGSKA (reference sequence). The CDR3 length is 15 residues. CDR3 protein: CSARGSGRGTHEQYF. The CDR3 region has the DNA TGCAGTGCTAGAGGGTCTGGGAGGGGAACCCACGAGCAGTACTTC.

The chain links TRBV27 to TRBJ1-2; 8 positions agree with TRBD1. This CDR3 spans 13 amino acids. Germline CDR1 and CDR2: MNHEY and SMNVEV (reference sequence). The J segment lost 8 bases and the V segment lost 6 bases, leaving 8 bases of the junction unmatched. The CDR3 DNA reads as TGTGCCAGCAGAGCGACAGGGGCACTAGGCTACACCTTC. Residues: CASRATGALGYTF.

This clonotype was counted ten times or more. The CDR3 spells CASSRLDPTLSEQYF. CDR3 coding DNA: TGTGCCAGCAGTCGACTCGACCCGACCCTGTCCGAGCAGTACTTC. The chain combines TRBV12-3 or TRBV12-4 with TRBJ2-7; no firm D call. Trimming left V 5 bases short and J 6 bases short, with 20 bases between. The length of the CDR3 is 15 residues.

In the case of this clonotype: One junction end disagrees with the germline gene, perhaps due to a read error. The V gene is TRBV11-1, the J gene TRBJ1-2; 11 bases agree with TRBD1. Germline assignment: CDR1 SGHAT and CDR2 FQDESV (reference sequence). The CDR3 is 18 amino acids. CDR3 DNA sequence: TGTGCCAGCAGCCTAGCTTATAAGGACAGGGGGCGCTCCTATGGCTACACCTTC. Protein product: CASSLAYKDRGRSYGYTF.

This clonotype came up a few times. The gene calls are TRBV7-9 and TRBJ1-3; D is unclear. Trimming cost V 3 bases and J 0 bases, with 12 bases left between them. Germline assignment: CDR1 SEHNR and CDR2 FQNEAQ (reference sequence). The CDR3 runs 16 residues. The CDR3 DNA is TGTGCCAGCAGCTTTCTTTCCTCCCACTCTGGAAACACCATATATTTT. Translating it yields CASSFLSSHSGNTIYF.

This clonotype is a singleton in its sample. As DNA, the CDR3 is TGTGCCAGCAGCTTGTTGAGACTAGCGGAGTACAATGAGCAGTTCTTC. It specifies CASSLLRLAEYNEQFF. The rearrangement joins TRBV5-6 to TRBJ2-1; 9 bases fit TRBD2. V lost 1 base, J lost 4 bases, and 6 bases stayed unmatched. The CDR3 has 16 residues. Per the germline V gene, CDR1 is SGHDT and CDR2 is YYEEEE. Drawing the rest from reference TRBV5-6 and TRBJ2-1, the complete variable domain is DAGVTQSPTHLIKTRGQQVTLRCSPKSGHDTVSWYQQALGQGPQFIFQYYEEEERQRGNFPDRFSGHQFPNYSSELNVNALLLGDSALYLCASSLLRLAEYNEQFFGPGTRLTVL.

In regard to this clonotype: One end of the junction fails to match germline, which may point to a read error. V usage is TRBV7-7 and J usage is TRBJ2-2, with a possible D match to TRBD1 (5 bases). The CDR3 runs to 15 residues. Germline lookup yields CDR1 SSHAT and CDR2 FNYEAQ (reference sequence). CDR3 DNA: TGTGCTAGCAGCTCCAGGGTATTGGACACCGGGGAGCTGTTTTTT. It translates to CASSSRVLDTGELFF.

A remark on this clonotype: A clone one base away is much larger, so this may be a read error. The J gene is TRBJ1-2, the V gene TRBV6-5, with D perhaps matching TRBD1 (5 bases). Looked up from germline, CDR1 is MNHEY and CDR2 is SVGAGI. This CDR3 comprises 14 residues. V lost 2 bases, J lost 4 bases, and 11 bases lay in between. The CDR3: CASSYRRESYGYTF. In DNA, the CDR3 is TGTGCCAGCAGTTACCGCAGGGAATCCTATGGCTACACCTTC.

This rearrangement joins TRBV28 to TRBJ2-7, with D possibly being TRBD2 (5 bases). V dropped 8 bases and J dropped 3 bases, with 17 bases sitting between them. The CDR3 consists of 14 residues. CDR1 and CDR2 (germline): MDHEN, SYDVKM. The CDR3 loop reads CASCGLYDFYEQYF. Here the CDR3 DNA reads TGTGCCAGCTGCGGACTCTACGACTTCTACGAGCAGTACTTC.

V gene TRBV28 combines with J gene TRBJ2-1, with D maybe TRBD1 (6 bases). V was clipped by 7 bases and J by 0 bases, with 16 bases between them. The CDR3 is 16 amino acids. The V gene's germline CDR1 is MDHEN and CDR2 SYDVKM. CDR3 sequence reads: CASTGADRASYNEQFF. In DNA form, the CDR3 reads TGTGCCAGCACCGGAGCGGACAGAGCCTCCTACAATGAGCAGTTCTTC. Supplemented by reference TRBV28 and TRBJ2-1, the full variable domain reads DVKVTQSSRYLVKRTGEKVFLECVQDMDHENMFWYRQDPGLGLRLIYFSYDVKMKEKGDIPEGYSVSREKKERFSLILESASTNQTSMYLCASTGADRASYNEQFFGPGTRLTVL.

This clonotype was observed a few times. The rearrangement joins TRBV24-1 to TRBJ2-1, with D hard to call. The CDR3 is made up of 12 amino acids. Germline values: CDR1 KGHDR, CDR2 SFDVKD. The germline V and J ends were trimmed by 9 bases and 2 bases, with 7 bases remaining between them. CDR3 DNA: TGTGCCACCCATTCGGCCTACAATGAGCAGTTCTTC. Amino acids: CATHSAYNEQFF.

In its sample, this clonotype was seen a few times. The chain is built from TRBV11-2 and TRBJ2-1; possibly TRBD2 for D (5 bases). The CDR3 loop spans 15 amino acids. V was cut by 5 bases and J by 1 base, with 12 bases left in between. From germline, CDR1 is SGHAT and CDR2 FQNNGV. The CDR3 is CASSLTTPSYNEQFF. The CDR3 DNA reads as TGTGCCAGCAGCCTGACTACACCGTCCTACAATGAGCAGTTCTTC.

The rearrangement links TRBV28 to TRBJ1-6, with TRBD1 matching over 10 bases. This CDR3 contains 16 residues. Trimming cost V 2 bases and J 8 bases; bases outside gene matches: 6. The germline CDR1 and CDR2 sequences are MDHEN and SYDVKM. CDR3 DNA: TGTGCCAGCAGTTTACCGGGACAGGGGATGTATTCACCCCTCCACTTT. Residues: CASSLPGQGMYSPLHF.

This chain joins TRBV20-1 and TRBJ2-2; 9 nucleotides align to TRBD1. There are 13 residues in the CDR3. In germline, CDR1 is DFQATT, CDR2 SNEGSKA (reference sequence). V lost 7 bases, J lost 5 bases, and 5 bases stayed unmatched. The CDR3: CSGTTGGTGELFF. The CDR3 region has the DNA TGCAGTGGTACGACAGGGGGGACCGGGGAGCTGTTTTTT.

This clonotype was detected many times. This chain connects TRBV7-2 to TRBJ2-3, with no clear D. The germline gives CDR1 SGHTA, CDR2 FQGNSA. The ends were cut back, 2 bases at V and 6 bases at J, with 12 bases in the middle. The CDR3 is 14 amino acids. The DNA for the CDR3 is TGTGCCAGCAGCTTAAGGACCCCCTCCGATACGCAGTATTTT. The encoded protein is CASSLRTPSDTQYF.

This chain links TRBV7-2 with TRBJ1-5; tentatively, D is TRBD1 (5 bases). Germline assignment: CDR1 SGHTA and CDR2 FQGNSA. The V end lost 1 base, the J end lost 6 bases, and 10 bases lay between the germline ends. The CDR3 totals 14 residues. The CDR3 nucleotides read TGTGCCAGCAGCTTAGGAGGGGAGATTCAGCCCCAGCATTTT. Its protein product is CASSLGGEIQPQHF.

The chain joins TRBV6-2 or TRBV6-3 to TRBJ2-7, with TRBD2 matching 9 bases. This CDR3 is 16 amino acids long. Germline trimming cut 2 bases from V and 5 bases from J; bases unmatched to any gene: 10. Germline CDR1 is MNHEY and CDR2 is SVGEGT. CDR3 protein: CASSYLAGGPRNEQYF. Written as DNA, the CDR3 is TGTGCCAGCAGTTACCTGGCGGGAGGGCCAAGGAACGAGCAGTACTTC.

The chain recombines TRBV20-1 with TRBJ2-7; D is perhaps TRBD1 (6 bases). V was pared by 0 bases and J by 3 bases, with 12 bases between. CDR1 DFQATT and CDR2 SNEGSKA come from the germline V gene (reference sequence). The CDR3 runs 14 residues. This CDR3 reads CSARDTRTVYEQYF. CDR3 in DNA: TGCAGTGCTAGAGATACCCGGACAGTCTACGAGCAGTACTTC.

There are many counts of this clonotype. In DNA form, the CDR3 reads TGTGCCAGCAGCTTGGAGGCGGTGCTAATTTACGAGCAGTACTTC. Amino acid sequence: CASSLEAVLIYEQYF. This sequence joins TRBV7-2 and TRBJ2-7, with D maybe TRBD2 (5 bases). V was pared by 3 bases and J by 4 bases, with 16 bases between. The CDR3 has 15 residues. Per germline, CDR1 SGHTA and CDR2 FQGNSA.

This clonotype was seen more than once but under ten times. The chain employs TRBV18 and TRBJ1-1, with TRBD1 identical over 7 bases. Trimming at V came to 0 bases and at J to 11 bases, leaving 12 bases not matched to a gene. Germline V gives CDR1 KGHSH, CDR2 LQKENI. This CDR3 has 15 amino acids. The CDR3 region is CASSPPGGRQGRAFF. In DNA form, the CDR3 reads TGTGCCAGCTCACCACCAGGGGGCCGACAGGGAAGGGCTTTCTTT.

This chain joins TRBV5-1 and TRBJ2-3; D not certain. V was clipped by 4 bases and J by 2 bases, with 17 bases between them. The CDR3 runs 16 residues. Germline V gene lookup returns CDR1 SGHRS and CDR2 YFSETQ. CDR3 in amino acids: CASSPHGAGITDTQYF. In nucleotides, the CDR3 is TGCGCCAGCAGCCCTCATGGAGCAGGAATCACAGATACGCAGTATTTT.

This clonotype came up many times. The gene calls are TRBV29-1 and TRBJ2-1, with TRBD2 as a possible D gene (6 bases). V shed 5 bases and J shed 3 bases, with 17 bases lying between them. The germline V gene has CDR1 SQVTM and CDR2 ANQGSEA. The CDR3 loop spans 15 amino acids. DNA for the CDR3: TGCAGCGTTTCGGCGGGACTCCCGCTCTACAATGAGCAGTTCTTC. This translates into CSVSAGLPLYNEQFF.

This clonotype was counted a few times. CDR3 loop: CASSLVQGQDNEQFF. As DNA, the CDR3 is TGTGCCAGCAGCTTAGTACAGGGTCAAGACAATGAGCAGTTCTTC. The gene calls are TRBV11-2 and TRBJ2-1; D is possibly TRBD1 (6 bases). Per the germline V gene, CDR1 is SGHAT and CDR2 is FQNNGV. The CDR3 has 15 residues. V lost 1 base, J lost 5 bases, and 12 bases lay in between.

The V call is TRBV7-6, the J call TRBJ1-1, with a tentative D call TRBD1 (5 bases). The CDR3 consists of 16 residues. From germline, CDR1 is SGHVS and CDR2 FNYEAQ. With 1 base removed from V and 1 base from J, the gap between germline ends came to 13 bases. The CDR3 DNA reads as TGTGCCAGCAGCTTAGTACTGGGACGGAGGAACACTGAAGCTTTCTTT. Translation: CASSLVLGRRNTEAFF.

The V gene is TRBV20-1, the J gene TRBJ1-1, with 7 bases identical to TRBD1. V was pared by 0 bases and J by 7 bases, with 5 bases of the junction left unmatched. There are 13 residues in the CDR3. The germline V gene encodes CDR1 DFQATT and CDR2 SNEGSKA (reference sequence). The CDR3 DNA reads as TGCAGTGCTAGAGATGACAGGGTTATTGAAGCTTTCTTT. Protein sequence: CSARDDRVIEAFF.

A single count supports this clonotype. The gene calls are TRBV27 and TRBJ2-7; 8 bases map to TRBD1. Trimming at V came to 5 bases and at J to 4 bases, leaving 13 bases not matched to a gene. The CDR3 covers 16 residues. CDR1 and CDR2 from the germline V gene are MNHEY and SMNVEV (reference sequence). This CDR3 reads CASSPHRDRPRYEQYF. In DNA, the CDR3 is TGTGCCAGCAGTCCTCACCGGGACAGGCCACGATACGAGCAGTACTTC.

This clonotype has only a few counts. The CDR3 loop reads CASSYSRRTGSDTQYF. The DNA of the CDR3 is TGTGCCAGCAGTTACTCTCGGCGGACAGGGTCAGATACGCAGTATTTT. The chain links TRBV6-5 to TRBJ2-3; 8 bases agree with TRBD1. Germline trimming cut 0 bases from V and 4 bases from J; bases unmatched to any gene: 6. Germline loops: CDR1 MNHEY, CDR2 SVGAGI. CDR3 length: 16 residues.